The 22 T cell receptor beta chains below come from one sample, sequenced in a study of blood T cell repertoires in COVID-19. Using immunoSEQ multiplex PCR, the repertoire was profiled, and TCRdb retains in-frame clones only, with some absent. Of about 170,000 clones in the sample, around 81% were seen once. What was sequenced was peripheral blood. These receptors were obtained from a man aged 65 to 79 with active or convalescent COVID-19.

This rearrangement joins TRBV16 to TRBJ1-1; D is ambiguous. CDR1 and CDR2 (germline): KGHSY, FQNENV. V shed 2 bases and J shed 0 bases, with 4 bases lying between them. CDR3 length: 13 residues. The CDR3 here is CASSQTVNTEAFF. DNA for the CDR3: TGTGCCAGCAGCCAAACAGTGAACACTGAAGCTTTCTTT. The entire variable domain, with the rest obtained from reference TRBV16 and TRBJ1-1, is as follows: GEEVAQTPKHLVRGEGQKAKLYCAPIKGHSYVFWYQQVLKNEFKFLISFQNENVFDETGMPKERFSAKCLPNSPCSLEIQATKLEDSAVYFCASSQTVNTEAFFGQGTRLTVV.

The CDR3 DNA reads as TGTGCCAGCCAGGGGCTGAACACTGAAGCTTTCTTT. Encoded protein: CASQGLNTEAFF. The rearrangement uses TRBV2 and TRBJ1-1; D possibly corresponds to TRBD1 (6 bases). Trimming shortened V by 8 bases and J by 0 bases, and 7 bases separated the two germline ends. The CDR3 extends over 12 amino acids. Germline CDR1 and CDR2: SNHLY and FYNNEI.

The chain joins TRBV7-2 to TRBJ1-5, with D perhaps matching TRBD1 (6 bases). V shed 5 bases and J shed 2 bases, with 16 bases lying between them. CDR1 is SGHTA, CDR2 FQGNSA, per germline. The CDR3 extends over 16 amino acids. CDR3 bases: TGTGCCAGCAGCCCGACAGGCCCCAGGGGCAATCAGCCCCAGCATTTT. It codes for CASSPTGPRGNQPQHF. The complete variable domain, with remaining parts taken from reference TRBV7-2 and TRBJ1-5, reads GAGVSQSPSNKVTEKGKDVELRCDPISGHTALYWYRQSLGQGLEFLIYFQGNSAPDKSGLPSDRFSAERTGGSVSTLTIQRTQQEDSAVYLCASSPTGPRGNQPQHFGDGTRLSIL.

This clone was seen once. The rearrangement uses TRBV18 and TRBJ2-6, with TRBD1 as a possible D gene (6 bases). This CDR3 is 17 amino acids long. The germline V gene encodes CDR1 KGHSH and CDR2 LQKENI. Trimming removed 3 bases at V and 4 bases at J, with 16 bases between. CDR3 loop: CASSPLEQGSGANVLTF. The CDR3 nucleotides read TGTGCCAGCTCACCCCTCGAACAGGGTTCCGGGGCCAACGTCCTGACTTTC.

This chain connects TRBV4-3 to TRBJ1-2, with 12 bases fitting TRBD1. The CDR3 has 15 residues. J lost 7 bases, V lost 5 bases, and 8 bases had no gene match. From germline, CDR1 is LGHNA and CDR2 YSLEER. The CDR3 sequence is CASSIRGTGGSGYTF. The CDR3 coding sequence is TGCGCCAGCAGCATACGTGGGACAGGGGGCTCTGGCTACACCTTC.

This chain links TRBV14 with TRBJ1-4, with no clear D. V gave up 4 bases and J gave up 7 bases, with 7 bases separating them. In germline, CDR1 is SGHDN, CDR2 FVKESK. CDR3 size: 12 residues. The CDR3 DNA reads as TGTGCCAGCAGCCGAGGGAGTGAAAAACTGTTTTTT. Amino acids: CASSRGSEKLFF.

The gene calls are TRBV7-9 and TRBJ2-1; 14 nucleotides align to TRBD2. This CDR3 has 17 residues. J lost 8 bases, V lost 4 bases, and 10 bases had no gene match. The germline V gene has CDR1 SEHNR and CDR2 FQNEAQ (reference sequence). The CDR3, as DNA: TGTGCCAGCAGCTCTCCCCCCGGGACTAGCGGGAGTTATGAGCAGTTCTTC. It encodes CASSSPPGTSGSYEQFF.

The V gene is TRBV5-4, the J gene TRBJ2-3, with TRBD2 identical over 13 bases. Losses at the gene ends were 3 bases for V and 4 bases for J; bases not matched to a gene: 8. In germline, CDR1 is SGHNT, CDR2 YYREEE (reference sequence). The CDR3 runs to 17 residues. The chain's CDR3 is CASSSRTSGSGADTQYF. The CDR3 DNA is TGTGCCAGCAGCTCTAGGACTAGCGGGAGTGGGGCAGATACGCAGTATTTT.

The chain joins TRBV5-1 to TRBJ2-1; tentatively, D is TRBD2 (6 bases). The CDR3 has 14 residues. The V and J ends lost 9 bases and 2 bases respectively, with 15 bases between them. Per germline, CDR1 SGHRS and CDR2 YFSETQ. The CDR3 here is CATKEGGTYNEQFF. CDR3 nucleotides: TGCGCCACCAAGGAGGGTGGAACCTACAATGAGCAGTTCTTC.

The chain recombines TRBV11-2 with TRBJ2-5, with TRBD1 matching over 8 bases. J lost 1 base, V lost 6 bases, and 7 bases had no gene match. The CDR3 has 15 amino acids. From germline, CDR1 is SGHAT and CDR2 FQNNGV. The CDR3 bases are TGTGCCAGCAGTTCCCCGGACAGGGCCCAAGAGACCCAGTACTTC. Amino acids: CASSSPDRAQETQYF.

The rearrangement uses TRBV6-5 and TRBJ1-5; no reliable D call. This CDR3 is 15 amino acids long. Per germline, CDR1 MNHEY and CDR2 SVGAGI. The germline V and J ends were trimmed by 4 bases and 0 bases, with 10 bases remaining between them. DNA for the CDR3: TGTGCCAGCAGTTTTGGACTGAATAGCAATCAGCCCCAGCATTTT. The encoded protein is CASSFGLNSNQPQHF.

V and J are TRBV28 and TRBJ2-4; 13 nucleotides align to TRBD2. The V segment lost 3 bases and the J segment 9 bases; nucleotides outside the gene matches: 11. Per the germline V gene, CDR1 is MDHEN and CDR2 is SYDVKM. The CDR3 is 17 amino acids. In DNA, the CDR3 is TGTGCCAGCAGTTTTTGGGGGACTAGCGGGAAGGATGCCATTCAGTACTTC. Protein sequence: CASSFWGTSGKDAIQYF. Full variable domain (missing parts from reference TRBV28 and TRBJ2-4): DVKVTQSSRYLVKRTGEKVFLECVQDMDHENMFWYRQDPGLGLRLIYFSYDVKMKEKGDIPEGYSVSREKKERFSLILESASTNQTSMYLCASSFWGTSGKDAIQYFGAGTRLSVL.

V and J are TRBV7-2 and TRBJ1-2; 9 nucleotides agree with TRBD1. Trimming removed 4 bases from V and 6 bases from J; junction bases left unmatched: 9. Germline values: CDR1 SGHTA, CDR2 FQGNSA. This CDR3 is built from 15 residues. The CDR3 DNA reads TGTGCCAGCAGCTCGGGCGTACAGGGGGCTGATGGCTACACCTTC. Protein sequence: CASSSGVQGADGYTF.

The table lists this clone with a count of one. This rearrangement joins TRBV28 to TRBJ1-2; TRBD1 matches 7 bases. This CDR3 has 16 residues. The V segment lost 7 bases and the J segment 1 base; nucleotides outside the gene matches: 12. Per the germline V gene, CDR1 is MDHEN and CDR2 is SYDVKM. The CDR3 coding sequence is TGTGCCAGCACCCGGAGGGGGGCAGGGGGTAACTATGGCTACACCTTC. This translates into CASTRRGAGGNYGYTF.

The V call is TRBV5-1, the J call TRBJ2-5; 7 bases line up with TRBD1. The CDR3 totals 16 residues. Germline assignment: CDR1 SGHRS and CDR2 YFSETQ. Germline trimming cut 4 bases from V and 0 bases from J; bases unmatched to any gene: 9. CDR3 DNA sequence: TGCGCCAGCAGCCCCTGGGGTACAGGGGACCAAGAGACCCAGTACTTC. Translation: CASSPWGTGDQETQYF. Based on the CDR3 plus reference TRBV5-1 and TRBJ2-5, the full variable domain is KAGVTQTPRYLIKTRGQQVTLSCSPISGHRSVSWYQQTPGQGLQFLFEYFSETQRNKGNFPGRFSGRQFSNSRSEMNVSTLELGDSALYLCASSPWGTGDQETQYFGPGTRLLVL.

The rearrangement links TRBV6-5 to TRBJ2-5; 7 bases align to TRBD2. This CDR3 is built from 15 residues. With V trimmed by 6 bases and J by 3 bases, 10 bases remained unmatched. Germline CDR1 MNHEY, CDR2 SVGAGI. The CDR3 region is CASRSLGGGEETQYF. The CDR3 DNA follows: TGTGCCAGCAGATCCCTCGGGGGAGGGGAAGAGACCCAGTACTTC.

V is TRBV9 and J is TRBJ1-1; D gene ambiguous. The CDR3 length is 15 residues. V lost 0 bases, J lost 1 base, and 10 bases lay in between. Germline lookup yields CDR1 SGDLS and CDR2 YYNGEE. The CDR3 here is CASSVDVVGNTEAFF. The CDR3 bases are TGTGCCAGCAGCGTAGATGTTGTCGGGAACACTGAAGCTTTCTTT.

The chain uses TRBV19 and TRBJ1-1; D is uncertain. V lost 6 bases to trimming and J lost 5 bases, with 13 bases between them. CDR1 and CDR2 (germline): LNHDA, SQIVND (reference sequence). The CDR3 covers 13 residues. The CDR3 bases are TGTGCCAGTAGGCGTGAAGGGAGGACTGAAGCTTTCTTT. It yields the protein CASRREGRTEAFF.

The V and J genes are TRBV7-2 and TRBJ1-1; TRBD1 matches 9 bases. Trimming removed 5 bases from V and 10 bases from J; junction bases left unmatched: 2. The CDR3 is made up of 11 amino acids. The germline V gene has CDR1 SGHTA and CDR2 FQGNSA. The CDR3, as DNA: TGTGCCAGCAGCCCGGACAGGGGAGCTTTCTTT. It translates to CASSPDRGAFF.

The V call is TRBV7-8, the J call TRBJ1-1; D remains ambiguous. Trimming removed 8 bases from V and 1 base from J, with 20 bases in between. The germline V gene has CDR1 SGHVS and CDR2 FQNEAQ. The CDR3 is 16 amino acids. The CDR3 here is CASLPGPARENTEAFF. Written as DNA, the CDR3 is TGTGCCAGCCTCCCTGGGCCCGCGCGGGAGAACACTGAAGCTTTCTTT. Complete variable domain (other parts from reference TRBV7-8 and TRBJ1-1): GAGVSQSPRYKVAKRGQDVALRCDPISGHVSLFWYQQALGQGPEFLTYFQNEAQLDKSGLPSDRFFAERPEGSVSTLKIQRTQQEDSAVYLCASLPGPARENTEAFFGQGTRLTVV.

The V call is TRBV11-1, the J call TRBJ2-5; TRBD1 might be the D (5 bases). The CDR3 is 14 amino acids. Germline V gene lookup returns CDR1 SGHAT and CDR2 FQDESV (reference sequence). V was trimmed by 5 bases and J by 2 bases, leaving 12 bases between them. The CDR3: CASSPGFGQETQYF. The CDR3 DNA is TGTGCCAGCAGCCCAGGGTTTGGGCAAGAGACCCAGTACTTC.

This clone was counted only a few times. The V and J genes are TRBV7-2 and TRBJ2-2, with TRBD2 as a possible D gene (6 bases). Germline CDR1 is SGHTA and CDR2 is FQGNSA. This CDR3 is 14 amino acids long. With 5 bases removed from V and 5 bases from J, the gap between germline ends came to 12 bases. As DNA, the CDR3 is TGTGCCAGCAGCCCGTCAGGAGGGACCGGGGAGCTGTTTTTT. Amino acid sequence: CASSPSGGTGELFF.